Below, 5 T cell receptor beta chains from the same sample are listed, as sequenced in a study of tumor and adjacent non-tumor tissue in lung cancer (dated by TCRdb to 2016 to 2019). Preparation of the library involved multiplex PCR. Sequencing was performed on an Illumina HiSeq 2500. TCRbeta libraries were built by three rounds of nested PCR using primers (Table S4), following protocols modified from ARM-PCR. TCRdb trimmed the raw reads at Q25, called clones with MiXCR and kept productive beta chains. Duplicate CDR3 protein sequences are folded into a single record with the most common DNA and genes. This sample has tens of thousands of distinct CDR3 sequences in its table, and over 65% of those were observed once. Under 50% of the sample rests with the top ten. Bulk unsorted tissue served as the source for RNA extraction, and RNA quality was assessed using a NanoDrop ND-1000 and an Agilent 2100. The normal lung samples consisted of distant non-tumor tissue collected more than 3 cm from the tumor edge.

What was sequenced was distant non-tumor lung tissue. These receptors all come from a man in his 70s with non-small cell lung cancer.

With respect to this clonotype: At one end the junction does not follow the germline gene, possibly because of a read error. The chain joins TRBV12-3 or TRBV12-4 to TRBJ2-1; the D gene is possibly TRBD1 (5 bases). This CDR3 has 16 residues. CDR3: CAGSPAGVGPGNEQFF. The CDR3 DNA reads TGTGCCGGCAGTCCCGCTGGGGTGGGGCCTGGGAATGAGCAGTTCTTC.

This clonotype was observed once. This chain links TRBV6-5 with TRBJ1-4; D not certain. The germline gives CDR1 MNHEY, CDR2 SVGAGI. With 6 bases removed from V and 4 bases from J, the gap between germline ends came to 21 bases. The CDR3 has 17 amino acids. CDR3 in amino acids: CASSLVGRERLNEKLFF. CDR3 bases: TGTGCCAGCAGCCTAGTCGGGAGGGAACGGCTTAATGAAAAACTGTTTTTT.

Comments on this clonotype: At one end the junction does not follow the germline gene, possibly because of a read error. This chain joins TRBV5-1 and TRBJ2-7; tentative D call: TRBD1 (6 bases). Germline-derived CDR1 and CDR2 are SGHRS and YFSETQ. This CDR3 spans 13 amino acids. The CDR3, as DNA: TGCGCTAGCAGCTGGGACAAAGCCTGCGAGCAGTACTTC. It is translated as CASSWDKACEQYF.

This clonotype was seen many times. The genes are TRBV20-1 and TRBJ1-1; tentative D call: TRBD1 (6 bases). There are 13 residues in the CDR3. CDR1 is DFQATT and CDR2 is SNEGSKA in the germline V gene (reference sequence). CDR3 in DNA: TGCGCGGGGGCAGACCCCATGAAAAATGAAGCTTTCTTT. Its translation is CAGADPMKNEAFF.

This clonotype is a singleton in its sample. An end of the junction does not agree with germline; a read error may underlie this. The gene calls are TRBV29-1 and TRBJ1-2; D not certain. The CDR3 totals 16 residues. CDR1 SQVTM and CDR2 ANQGSEA come from the germline V gene. The CDR3 sequence: CNVVPYQSSGEDGCTF. The CDR3 bases are TGCAACGTTGTCCCCTATCAATCCTCGGGAGAAGATGGGTGCACCTTC. The full variable domain, completed using reference TRBV29-1 and TRBJ1-2, is SAVISQKPSRDICQRGTSLTIQCQVDSQVTMMFWYRQQPGQSLTLIATANQGSEATYESGFVIDKFPISRPNLTFSTLTVSNMSPEDSSIYLCNVVPYQSSGEDGCTFGSGTRLTVV.